Listed below are T cell receptor beta chains from one sample, sequenced in a study of blood T cells in healthy people across ages. From the 5' RACE reads, TCRdb called clonotypes with MiXCR, one entry per CDR3 protein. This table holds approximately 730,000 distinct CDR3 sequences, roughly 45% found once. Material: blood. The receptors come from a woman aged 55-69 years in good health. Each CDR3 is given with its conserved first and last residue. D genes are given only for firm matches. Size tells how often a clone was seen (once, few, many) or the class of an expanded clone, and some rows leave it out.

clone_size	d_call	j_call	v_call	cdr3_nt	cdr3_aa
.	TRBD2	TRBJ2-5	TRBV12-3/TRBV12-4	TGTGCCAGCAGTTTACTCGCGGGAGCAACCGAGACCCAGTACTTC	CASSLLAGATETQYF
.	TRBD1	TRBJ2-7	TRBV5-1	TGCGCCAGCAGCTTGGGGGACAGGGGTCCGGACGAGCAGTACTTC	CASSLGDRGPDEQYF
.	.	TRBJ1-2	TRBV29-1	TGCAGCGTTGCTTTGGAAATTAACTATGGCTACACCTTC	CSVALEINYGYTF
many	TRBD1	TRBJ2-1	TRBV7-7	TGTGCTAGCAGCTTAGGGACAGGGCTGGATGAGCAGTTCTTC	CASSLGTGLDEQFF
.	.	TRBJ1-2	TRBV6-2/TRBV6-3	TGTGCCAGCAGTGACGACGGGAACTATGGCTACACCTTC	CASSDDGNYGYTF
.	TRBD1	TRBJ1-5	TRBV6-6	TGTGCCAGCACCAGAAGGACAGGGGATAGCAATCAGCCCCAGCATTTT	CASTRRTGDSNQPQHF
.	TRBD2	TRBJ2-1	TRBV12-5	TGTGCTAGTGGTTTGGTACTAGCGGGAGGGAGCTCCTACAATGAGCAGTTCTTC	CASGLVLAGGSSYNEQFF
.	.	TRBJ2-7	TRBV12-3/TRBV12-4	TGTGCCAGCAGTCTGATAGGGGTGTTCTCTTATGAGAATAACTACGAGCAGTACTTC	CASSLIGVFSYENNYEQYF
many	.	TRBJ2-5	TRBV7-3	TGTGCCAGCAGCTTAATGGGGGGCAGGGACAGCGAGACCCAGTACTTC	CASSLMGGRDSETQYF
.	.	TRBJ2-7	TRBV15	TGTGCCACCACCTTGGGGGGTGATCGGTACGAGCAGTACTTC	CATTLGGDRYEQYF
.	TRBD1	TRBJ1-2	TRBV24-1	TGTGCCACTTCAAACAGGGGCGGCTACACCTTC	CATSNRGGYTF
few	.	TRBJ1-6	TRBV27	TGTGCCAGCAGTTATCAATCAGGGTATTCACCCCTCCACTTT	CASSYQSGYSPLHF
many	.	TRBJ1-5	TRBV20-1	TGCAGTGCTAGATCGACGGGGTACCTAAATCAGCCCCAGCATTTT	CSARSTGYLNQPQHF
.	.	TRBJ1-2	TRBV2	TGTGCCAGCAGTGAGGGGACATTTGGCGGCTACACCTTC	CASSEGTFGGYTF
.	.	TRBJ2-7	TRBV7-3	TGTGCCAGCAGCTTTGGGCAGGAGGGCTACGAGCAGTACTTC	CASSFGQEGYEQYF
once	TRBD2	TRBJ2-5	TRBV20-1	TGCAGTGCTAGAGTCCCTAGCGGGGGAGGGTGGGAGACCCAGTACTTC	CSARVPSGGGWETQYF
few	.	TRBJ1-5	TRBV10-3	TGTGCCATCAGTGACGGGGATGGCAATCAGCCCCAGCATTTT	CAISDGDGNQPQHF
.	.	TRBJ2-3	TRBV27	TGTGCCAGCAGAGTCATAGGAGATACGCAGTATTTT	CASRVIGDTQYF
few	TRBD2	TRBJ2-1	TRBV4-3	TGCGCCAGCAGCCAACTCCGGACTAGCGGGAGGGCGCGGGGTTACAATGAGCAGTTCTTC	CASSQLRTSGRARGYNEQFF
.	TRBD1	TRBJ1-2	TRBV12-3/TRBV12-4	TGTGCCAGCACTCTGACAGGGAACTATGGCTACACCTTC	CASTLTGNYGYTF
.	.	TRBJ2-4	TRBV9	TGTGCCAGCAGCGCGGCGGGACAGTCATACAATGAGCAGTACTTC	CASSAAGQSYNEQYF
.	TRBD1	TRBJ2-3	TRBV7-2	TGTGCCAGCAGCCCATACAGGGGACCCACAGATACGCAGTATTTT	CASSPYRGPTDTQYF
.	.	TRBJ2-4	TRBV10-1	TGCGCCAGCCGGGATCCTACACTTTCAGCCAAAAACATTCAGTACTTC	CASRDPTLSAKNIQYF
.	.	TRBJ2-1	TRBV14	TGTGCCAGCAGCCAAGATATGGGACTTATCTCCTACAATGAGCAGTTCTTC	CASSQDMGLISYNEQFF
.	.	TRBJ1-5	TRBV4-3	TGCGCCAGCAGAGAGACAAGCAATAGCAATCAGCCCCAGCATTTT	CASRETSNSNQPQHF
few	.	TRBJ1-4	TRBV18	TGTGCCAGCTCACCACCCGGGGAAGTGGAAAAACTGTTTTTT	CASSPPGEVEKLFF
.	TRBD2	TRBJ2-1	TRBV6-1	TGTGCCAGCAGTGGAAGCGGGGGCTACAATGAGCAGTTCTTC	CASSGSGGYNEQFF
few	.	TRBJ1-1	TRBV7-9	TGTGCCAGCAGCGTCGACAGCTACACTGAAGCTTTCTTT	CASSVDSYTEAFF
.	.	TRBJ2-5	TRBV7-9	TGTGCCAGCACAACTGGACAACCTGGTCAGGAGACCCAGTACTTC	CASTTGQPGQETQYF